This T cell receptor (beta chain) was captured by sequencing in a study of cytomegalovirus exposure and HLA in healthy donors. PCR employed 60 Vbeta and 13 Jbeta primers. Clones were read by immunoSEQ multiplex PCR, and TCRdb kept only the in-frame ones, dropping some. In the table there are 150,000 to 200,000 clones, roughly 78% of which are singletons. The receptor was derived from a girl under 18 in good health and CMV-seropositive. The sample consisted of PBMCs.

The CDR3 reads CASRHMTGRTDTQYF. The CDR3 bases are TGCGCCAGCAGACACATGACAGGGCGCACAGATACGCAGTATTTT. The rearrangement uses TRBV4-1 and TRBJ2-3; the match to TRBD1 covers 7 bases. The junction had 7 bases not matched to a gene; V was cut back by 6 bases and J by 1 base. From germline, CDR1 is MGHRA and CDR2 YSYEKL. The CDR3 length is 15 residues.